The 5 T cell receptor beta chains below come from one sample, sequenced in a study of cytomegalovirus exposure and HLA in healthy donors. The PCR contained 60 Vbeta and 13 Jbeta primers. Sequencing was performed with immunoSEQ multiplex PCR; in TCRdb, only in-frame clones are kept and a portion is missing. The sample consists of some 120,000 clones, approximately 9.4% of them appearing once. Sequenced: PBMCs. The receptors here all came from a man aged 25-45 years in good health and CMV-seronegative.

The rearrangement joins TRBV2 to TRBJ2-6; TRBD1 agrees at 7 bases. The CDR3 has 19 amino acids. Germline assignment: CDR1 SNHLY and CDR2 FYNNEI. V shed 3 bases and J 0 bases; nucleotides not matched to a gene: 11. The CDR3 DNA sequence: TGTGCCAGCAGTGACCCTTACCCGGACAGGTTCTCTGGGGCCAACGTCCTGACTTTC. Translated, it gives CASSDPYPDRFSGANVLTF.

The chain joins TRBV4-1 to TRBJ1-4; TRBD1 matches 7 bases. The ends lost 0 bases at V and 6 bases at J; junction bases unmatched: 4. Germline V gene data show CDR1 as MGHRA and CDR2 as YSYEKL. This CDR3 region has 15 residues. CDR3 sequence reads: CASSQDGRGDEKLFF. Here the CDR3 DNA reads TGCGCCAGCAGCCAAGATGGCAGGGGGGATGAAAAACTGTTTTTT.

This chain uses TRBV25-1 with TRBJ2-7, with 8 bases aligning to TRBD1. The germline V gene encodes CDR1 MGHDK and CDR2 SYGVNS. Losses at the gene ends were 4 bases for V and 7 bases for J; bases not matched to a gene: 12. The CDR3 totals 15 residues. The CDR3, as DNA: TGTGCCAGCAGTGGGGGGACAGGATCGATAGGGGAGCAGTACTTC. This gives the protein CASSGGTGSIGEQYF.

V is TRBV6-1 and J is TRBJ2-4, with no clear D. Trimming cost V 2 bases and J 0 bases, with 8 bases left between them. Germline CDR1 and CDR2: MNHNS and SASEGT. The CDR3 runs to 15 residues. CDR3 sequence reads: CASSESSGAKNIQYF. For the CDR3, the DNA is TGTGCCAGCAGTGAATCGTCGGGAGCCAAAAACATTCAGTACTTC.

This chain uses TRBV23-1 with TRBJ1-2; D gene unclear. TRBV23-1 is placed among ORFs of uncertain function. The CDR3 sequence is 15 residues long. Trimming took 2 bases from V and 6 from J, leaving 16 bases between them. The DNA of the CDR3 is TGCGCCAGCAGTCAACATGCCCCATTGCGAGATGGCTACACCTTC. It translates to CASSQHAPLRDGYTF.